These T cell receptor beta chains were read from a single sample in a study of T-cell memory formation after mild COVID-19. TCRdb reanalysed the 5' RACE reads using MiXCR and keeps one entry per CDR3 protein. The table shows tens of thousands of distinct CDR3 sequences, with more than 9.5% occurring only once. Sequenced: PBMCs or a T cell subset sorted from them (not recorded which). All receptors come from a man between 18 and 35 years old who had mild COVID-19 (a few samples of this study predate the infection). Cell type and time point are not known. CDR3s include the opening cysteine and the closing phenylalanine or tryptophan. D genes are given only for firm matches. The size entry is marked missing in some rows and otherwise reads once, few, many or a size class.

D gene: TRBD1
J gene: TRBJ2-2
V gene: TRBV12-3/TRBV12-4
clone size: many
CDR3 protein: CASSPGQRNTGELFF
CDR3 DNA: TGTGCCAGCAGTCCGGGACAGAGGAACACCGGGGAGCTGTTTTTT

D gene: TRBD2
J gene: TRBJ2-7
V gene: TRBV12-3/TRBV12-4
clone size: many
CDR3 protein: CASWGGGYEQYF
CDR3 DNA: TGTGCCAGTTGGGGGGGAGGCTACGAGCAGTACTTC

D gene: -
J gene: TRBJ1-2
V gene: TRBV5-6
clone size: -
CDR3 protein: CASSDLGRVGYTF
CDR3 DNA: TGTGCCAGCAGCGATCTAGGACGGGTTGGCTACACCTTC

D gene: -
J gene: TRBJ1-2
V gene: TRBV7-2
clone size: many
CDR3 protein: CASSLAQFRDYGYTF
CDR3 DNA: TGTGCCAGCAGCTTAGCACAGTTCAGGGACTATGGCTACACCTTC

D gene: -
J gene: TRBJ1-5
V gene: TRBV7-2
clone size: many
CDR3 protein: CASSGATVDQPQHF
CDR3 DNA: TGTGCCAGCAGCGGAGCCACAGTAGATCAGCCCCAGCATTTT

D gene: -
J gene: TRBJ1-1
V gene: TRBV27
clone size: many
CDR3 protein: CASSLTGQLNTEAFF
CDR3 DNA: TGTGCCAGCAGTTTAACCGGACAGCTGAACACTGAAGCTTTCTTT

D gene: TRBD2
J gene: TRBJ2-1
V gene: TRBV7-2
clone size: many
CDR3 protein: CASSLGRRGGRFVDEQFF
CDR3 DNA: TGTGCCAGCAGCTTAGGGAGGCGCGGGGGAAGGTTCGTCGATGAGCAGTTCTTC

D gene: TRBD1
J gene: TRBJ1-5
V gene: TRBV6-5
clone size: -
CDR3 protein: CASRTGDQPQHF
CDR3 DNA: TGTGCCAGCAGAACAGGGGATCAGCCCCAGCATTTT

D gene: TRBD1
J gene: TRBJ1-5
V gene: TRBV27
clone size: many
CDR3 protein: CASSSAGGPYSNQPQHF
CDR3 DNA: TGTGCCAGCAGTTCGGCAGGGGGCCCCTATAGCAATCAGCCCCAGCATTTT

D gene: -
J gene: TRBJ1-4
V gene: TRBV5-1
clone size: many
CDR3 protein: CASSLYGTSEKLFF
CDR3 DNA: TGCGCCAGCAGCTTGTACGGGACAAGCGAAAAACTGTTTTTT

D gene: -
J gene: TRBJ2-3
V gene: TRBV7-2
clone size: many
CDR3 protein: CASTQISGRPDADTQYF
CDR3 DNA: TGTGCCAGCACCCAGATTTCGGGACGCCCAGACGCAGATACGCAGTATTTT

D gene: -
J gene: TRBJ2-7
V gene: TRBV5-4
clone size: -
CDR3 protein: CASSSEEGEQYF
CDR3 DNA: TGTGCCAGCAGCTCGGAGGAGGGCGAGCAGTACTTC

D gene: -
J gene: TRBJ2-1
V gene: TRBV4-3
clone size: many
CDR3 protein: CASSPHPGRERRPDEQFF
CDR3 DNA: TGCGCCAGCAGCCCCCATCCAGGCAGGGAGCGCCGCCCGGATGAGCAGTTCTTC

D gene: -
J gene: TRBJ1-5
V gene: TRBV7-8
clone size: -
CDR3 protein: CASSLSLDQPQHF
CDR3 DNA: TGTGCCAGCAGCTTAAGTTTGGATCAGCCCCAGCATTTT

D gene: -
J gene: TRBJ2-2
V gene: TRBV6-2/TRBV6-3
clone size: -
CDR3 protein: CASSLLTGSTGELFF
CDR3 DNA: TGTGCCAGCAGTTTGCTTACAGGCTCGACCGGGGAGCTGTTTTTT

D gene: -
J gene: TRBJ2-1
V gene: TRBV11-2
clone size: many
CDR3 protein: CASSPGRYNEQFF
CDR3 DNA: TGTGCCAGCAGCCCGGGACGTTACAATGAGCAGTTCTTC

D gene: -
J gene: TRBJ1-2
V gene: TRBV6-5
clone size: -
CDR3 protein: CASSYGPGGYGYTF
CDR3 DNA: TGTGCCAGCAGTTACGGACCCGGCGGCTATGGCTACACCTTC

D gene: -
J gene: TRBJ2-3
V gene: TRBV9
clone size: many
CDR3 protein: CASSVELGTPTRTDTQYF
CDR3 DNA: TGTGCCAGCAGCGTAGAACTCGGGACTCCAACACGCACAGATACGCAGTATTTT

D gene: TRBD1
J gene: TRBJ1-1
V gene: TRBV4-1
clone size: many
CDR3 protein: CASSQEVTGDTEAFF
CDR3 DNA: TGCGCCAGCAGCCAAGAGGTCACAGGGGACACTGAAGCTTTCTTT

D gene: -
J gene: TRBJ2-3
V gene: TRBV5-4
clone size: many
CDR3 protein: CASSLDGGFTDTQYF
CDR3 DNA: TGTGCCAGCAGCTTGGACGGGGGTTTCACAGATACGCAGTATTTT

D gene: -
J gene: TRBJ2-1
V gene: TRBV9
clone size: many
CDR3 protein: CASSPPGLENNEQFF
CDR3 DNA: TGTGCCAGCAGCCCCCCGGGACTGGAGAACAATGAGCAGTTCTTC

D gene: -
J gene: TRBJ2-3
V gene: TRBV28
clone size: many
CDR3 protein: CASSLFGAAQDTQYF
CDR3 DNA: TGTGCCAGCAGTTTATTTGGGGCCGCTCAGGATACGCAGTATTTT

D gene: TRBD2
J gene: TRBJ2-7
V gene: TRBV20-1
clone size: many
CDR3 protein: CSAQGTSGGDSYEQYF
CDR3 DNA: TGCAGTGCACAAGGGACTAGCGGGGGTGACTCCTACGAGCAGTACTTC

D gene: -
J gene: TRBJ2-3
V gene: TRBV4-2
clone size: many
CDR3 protein: CASSQPGSDTQYF
CDR3 DNA: TGTGCCAGCAGCCAACCCGGATCAGATACGCAGTATTTT

D gene: TRBD2
J gene: TRBJ2-1
V gene: TRBV7-2
clone size: many
CDR3 protein: CASSKWGGQSDEQFF
CDR3 DNA: TGTGCCAGCAGCAAGTGGGGAGGGCAAAGCGATGAGCAGTTCTTC

D gene: -
J gene: TRBJ2-3
V gene: TRBV20-1
clone size: many
CDR3 protein: CSAWSSDSTDTQYF
CDR3 DNA: TGCAGTGCTTGGTCTAGCGATTCCACAGATACGCAGTATTTT

D gene: -
J gene: TRBJ2-1
V gene: TRBV28
clone size: many
CDR3 protein: CASTHRGDTSYNEQFF
CDR3 DNA: TGTGCCAGCACCCATAGGGGGGACACCTCCTACAATGAGCAGTTCTTC

D gene: -
J gene: TRBJ1-1
V gene: TRBV7-2
clone size: many
CDR3 protein: CASSLGAHGTEAFF
CDR3 DNA: TGTGCCAGCAGCTTAGGGGCGCATGGCACTGAAGCTTTCTTT

D gene: TRBD1
J gene: TRBJ1-3
V gene: TRBV7-2
clone size: many
CDR3 protein: CASGRTGTGPNTIYF
CDR3 DNA: TGTGCCAGCGGCCGTACCGGGACAGGGCCCAACACCATATATTTT

D gene: -
J gene: TRBJ1-2
V gene: TRBV4-1
clone size: many
CDR3 protein: CASSPPGLNYGYTF
CDR3 DNA: TGCGCCAGCAGCCCCCCGGGTCTTAACTATGGCTACACCTTC

D gene: -
J gene: TRBJ2-5
V gene: TRBV10-3
clone size: medium-sized
CDR3 protein: CAISESRTQETQYF
CDR3 DNA: TGTGCCATCAGTGAGTCGCGGACGCAAGAGACCCAGTACTTC

D gene: -
J gene: TRBJ1-1
V gene: TRBV28
clone size: few
CDR3 protein: CATSWGNTEAFF
CDR3 DNA: TGTGCCACCTCGTGGGGGAACACTGAAGCTTTCTTT